A selection of T cell receptor beta chains follows, all from one sample in a study of cytomegalovirus exposure and HLA in healthy donors. Here immunoSEQ multiplex PCR was the method, and the copy in TCRdb shows in-frame clones only, minus some. The sample lists 65,000 to 80,000 clones, over 65% occurring once. Sequenced material: PBMCs. The receptors here all came from a man in his forties in good health and CMV-seropositive. Each CDR3 is given with its conserved first and last residue.

cdr3_aa | j_call | v_call
CASSESRLEQPQHF | TRBJ1-5 | TRBV25-1
CASSQDSGDGAYF | TRBJ2-7 | TRBV4-3
CASSPRTGMNTGELFF | TRBJ2-2 | TRBV7-8
CASRDRGYTEAFF | TRBJ1-1 | TRBV28
CASSYSSGSSYEQYF | TRBJ2-7 | TRBV6-6
CASSQDRGSSQPQHF | TRBJ1-5 | TRBV4-3
CASSLREGGAYEQYF | TRBJ2-7 | TRBV6-1
CASSLVASGGAGKTQYF | TRBJ2-5 | TRBV5-6
CASSLYLDGLSPLHF | TRBJ1-6 | TRBV28
CASRFRGGTEAFF | TRBJ1-1 | TRBV27
CASSSGTGGPGHYEQYF | NA | TRBV2
CASSLTDRGGEETQYF | TRBJ2-5 | TRBV7-9
CASSTQGNYGYTF | TRBJ1-2 | TRBV19
CASSDGTGELTSSYEQYF | TRBJ2-7 | TRBV9
CASSYQGQGYGYTF | TRBJ1-2 | TRBV6-5
CASSQDFSSPLHF | TRBJ1-6 | TRBV14
CASSSFDRGQPQHF | TRBJ1-5 | TRBV6-1
CATHPGTANYEQYF | NA | TRBV10-3
CASSLTSGTRTDTQYF | TRBJ2-3 | TRBV7-9
CSVPGQGDTGELFF | TRBJ2-2 | TRBV29-1
CASSLISGGADTQYF | TRBJ2-3 | TRBV5-4
CASSVDRVETQYF | TRBJ2-5 | TRBV7-9
CASGFGLGLAGNGVELFF | TRBJ2-2 | TRBV12-5
CASSEGLRSDTQYF | TRBJ2-3 | TRBV2
CASSSGQGPTYEQYF | TRBJ2-7 | TRBV4-2
CASSLDGRGRGTGELFF | TRBJ2-2 | TRBV27
CASSSPRGVLYNEQFF | TRBJ2-1 | TRBV5-4
CASSAPGSGNTIYF | TRBJ1-3 | TRBV27
CASSDSIGGRTDTQYF | TRBJ2-3 | TRBV6-4
CASSVDGAGGPDTQYF | TRBJ2-3 | TRBV9
CASSPRGSGGLFSYEQYF | TRBJ2-7 | TRBV11-3
CASSRAAGGNEQFF | TRBJ2-1 | TRBV7-9
CASSLENRAGALNNEQFF | TRBJ2-1 | TRBV11-3
CASSQTGATGTEAFF | TRBJ1-1 | TRBV5-6
CASSLEAGAPRYAFF | TRBJ1-1 | TRBV5-1
CASSQETGSTGELFF | TRBJ2-2 | TRBV16
CASSEAWGQGHGYTF | TRBJ1-2 | TRBV2
CASSWGSGSGEQFF | TRBJ2-1 | TRBV27
CASSTSGRPTGELFF | TRBJ2-2 | TRBV11-2
CASIGRNSPLHF | TRBJ1-6 | TRBV19
CASSSPRDRGLDYEQYF | TRBJ2-7 | TRBV7-9
CASHIQGDYGYTF | TRBJ1-2 | TRBV2
CASSLVGKSSGAQNIQYF | TRBJ2-4 | TRBV7-9
CASNPGLAIGELFF | TRBJ2-2 | TRBV19
CASSVDGSNEQFF | TRBJ2-1 | TRBV9
CASSFGLPSTDTQYF | TRBJ2-3 | TRBV5-1
CASSLTPDSSYEQYF | TRBJ2-7 | TRBV5-1
CAIRDGTGGYEQYF | TRBJ2-7 | TRBV10-3
CARSFRQLNGPKETQYF | TRBJ2-5 | TRBV5-3
CASSPYEGETKF | TRBJ1-2 | TRBV5-6
CASSPNPGQGGYGYTF | TRBJ1-2 | TRBV11-2
CASISWMTGGSGANVLTF | TRBJ2-6 | TRBV11-2
CASSSQGDGYTF | TRBJ1-2 | TRBV19